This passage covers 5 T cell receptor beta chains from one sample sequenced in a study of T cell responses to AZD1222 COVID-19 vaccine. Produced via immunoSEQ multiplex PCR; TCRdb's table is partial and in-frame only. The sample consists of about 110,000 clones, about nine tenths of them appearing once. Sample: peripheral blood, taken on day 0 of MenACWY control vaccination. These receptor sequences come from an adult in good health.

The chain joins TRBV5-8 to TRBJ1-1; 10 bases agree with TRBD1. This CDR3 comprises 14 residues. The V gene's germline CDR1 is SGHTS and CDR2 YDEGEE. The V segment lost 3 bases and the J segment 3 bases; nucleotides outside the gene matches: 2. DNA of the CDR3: TGTGCCAGCAGCTCCGGACAGGGGGACACTGAAGCTTTCTTT. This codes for CASSSGQGDTEAFF. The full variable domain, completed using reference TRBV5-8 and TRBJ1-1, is EAGVTQSPTHLIKTRGQQATLRCSPISGHTSVYWYQQALGLGLQFLLWYDEGEERNRGNFPPRFSGRQFPNYSSELNVNALELEDSALYLCASSSGQGDTEAFFGQGTRLTVV.

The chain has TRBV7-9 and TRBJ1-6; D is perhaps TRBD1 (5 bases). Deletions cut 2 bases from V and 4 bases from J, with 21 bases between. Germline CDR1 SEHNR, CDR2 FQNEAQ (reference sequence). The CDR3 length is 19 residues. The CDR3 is CASSLTRQGLGGYNSPLHF. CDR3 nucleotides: TGTGCCAGCAGCTTAACGCGGCAGGGATTAGGCGGATATAATTCACCCCTCCACTTT.

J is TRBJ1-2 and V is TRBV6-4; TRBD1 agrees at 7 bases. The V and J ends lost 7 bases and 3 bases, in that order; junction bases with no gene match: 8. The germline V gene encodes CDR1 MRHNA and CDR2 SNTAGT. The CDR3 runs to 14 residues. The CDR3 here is CASKKQGSDYGYTF. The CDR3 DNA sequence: TGTGCCAGCAAAAAACAGGGGTCAGACTATGGCTACACCTTC.

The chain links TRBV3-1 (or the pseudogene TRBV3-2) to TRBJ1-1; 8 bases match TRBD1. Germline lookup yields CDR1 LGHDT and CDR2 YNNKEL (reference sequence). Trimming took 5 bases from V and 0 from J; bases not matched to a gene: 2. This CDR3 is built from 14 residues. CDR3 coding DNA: TGTGCCAGCAGCTCACAGGGGGTGAACACTGAAGCTTTCTTT. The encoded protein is CASSSQGVNTEAFF.

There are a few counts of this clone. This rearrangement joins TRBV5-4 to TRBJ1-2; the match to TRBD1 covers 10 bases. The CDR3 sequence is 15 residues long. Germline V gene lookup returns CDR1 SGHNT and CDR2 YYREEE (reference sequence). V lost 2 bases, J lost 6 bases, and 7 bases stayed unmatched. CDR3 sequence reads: CASSFPGQGTDGYTF. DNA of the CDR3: TGTGCCAGCAGCTTCCCGGGACAGGGGACCGATGGCTACACCTTC.